Listed here are 10 T cell receptor delta chains from one sample, sequenced in a study of Vδ1+ human thymocytes. Study-level results: Thymic TRG and TRD repertoires appeared highly polyclonal.

Extracted RNA was reverse transcribed into cDNA. The CDR3 regions were amplified by multiplex PCR from V-gene primers to a constant-region primer. TCRdb re-called the multiplex PCR reads with CATT. The table has around 56,000 delta-chain clones, about 15% seen once. No antigen has been identified for these receptors. Sequencing was carried out using Vdelta1+ gamma-delta thymocytes from the thymus. Subset defined: FACS-sorted CD3+ TCRalphabeta- TCRVdelta1+ TCRVdelta2- thymocytes. Source of these receptors: a girl under three years old who had congenital heart surgery.

This clone was observed a single time. V usage is TRDV1 and J usage is TRDJ1, with a weak D call TRDD3 (5 bases). This CDR3 spans 18 amino acids. V was shortened by 7 bases and J by 0 bases, with 24 bases between the two germline ends. Germline V gives CDR1 TSWWSYY, CDR2 QGS. CDR3 sequence (DNA): TGTGCTCTTGCCTCTACCCATGGTGGGGCCCTGTACACCGATAAACTCATCTTT. Protein product: CALASTHGGALYTDKLIF.

Only a few counts were recorded for this clone. A read error may produce the germline difference seen at one junction end. The chain employs TRDV1 and TRDJ1; 13 nucleotides match TRDD3. CDR1 TSWWSYY and CDR2 QGS come from the germline V gene. This CDR3 is built from 24 residues. CDR3 in DNA: TGTGCTCTTGGGGAACAGAGCTCCCGCACCTTACTGGGGGATACGGCCTTGCCCACCGGTAAACTCATCTTT. This gives the protein CALGEQSSRTLLGDTALPTGKLIF.

In its sample, this clone was seen a few times. The J gene is TRDJ1, the V gene TRDV1; 12 bases map to TRDD3. With 7 bases clipped from V and 1 base from J, the junction kept 13 bases outside the gene matches. Germline CDR1 is TSWWSYY and CDR2 is QGS. CDR3 size: 18 residues. CDR3 region: CALDGSPGGYGGTDKLIF. CDR3 coding DNA: TGTGCTCTTGACGGGTCCCCTGGGGGATACGGGGGCACCGATAAACTCATCTTT.

This clone was picked up a small number of times. This chain joins TRDV1 and TRDJ1; perhaps TRDD3 as D (10 bases). The CDR3 has 22 amino acids. Per germline, CDR1 TSWWSYY and CDR2 QGS. V lost 2 bases, J lost 0 bases, and 31 bases lay in between. The CDR3 reads CALGEILPTALGDMGYTDKLIF. The CDR3 DNA reads TGTGCTCTTGGGGAAATCCTTCCTACGGCCCTGGGGGATATGGGGTACACCGATAAACTCATCTTT.

The chain carries TRDV2 and TRDJ1; 8 bases are a match to TRDD3. Germline V gene lookup returns CDR1 GEAIGNYY and CDR2 EKD. V lost 1 base, J lost 1 base, and 10 bases stayed unmatched. There are 17 residues in the CDR3. In nucleotides, the CDR3 is TGTGCCTGTGACACGGTGTCGTACTGGGGGTCCACCGATAAACTCATCTTT. Translated, it gives CACDTVSYWGSTDKLIF.

This clone turned up a few times. The chain employs TRDV1 and TRDJ1, with 8 positions matching TRDD2. From germline, CDR1 is TSWWSYY and CDR2 QGS. V gave up 3 bases and J gave up 0 bases; unmatched junction bases: 21. This CDR3 is built from 21 residues. Written as DNA, the CDR3 is TGTGCTCTTGGGGATTCTTCCTACTCATCCGTATCGCGGTTGTACACCGATAAACTCATCTTT. Translation gives CALGDSSYSSVSRLYTDKLIF.

This clone was observed a few times. This sequence joins TRDV2 and TRDJ1; 10 bases fit TRDD3. The ends lost 0 bases at V and 1 base at J; junction bases unmatched: 7. CDR3 size: 17 residues. Germline CDR1 is GEAIGNYY and CDR2 is EKD. The CDR3 protein is CACDTFPGGYGTDKLIF. For the CDR3, the DNA is TGTGCCTGTGACACCTTTCCTGGGGGATATGGCACCGATAAACTCATCTTT.

In its sample, this clone was seen a few times. The rearrangement uses TRDV1 and TRDJ1; TRDD3 matches 12 bases. This CDR3 spans 21 amino acids. The germline V gene has CDR1 TSWWSYY and CDR2 QGS. V lost 0 bases, J lost 4 bases, and 18 bases stayed unmatched. The CDR3 loop is CALGELAPPYWGILQGDKLIF. The CDR3 nucleotides read TGTGCTCTTGGGGAACTTGCCCCCCCGTACTGGGGGATACTTCAGGGCGATAAACTCATCTTT.

The chain carries TRDV1 and TRDJ1, with 10 bases fitting TRDD3. There are 18 residues in the CDR3. Germline V gives CDR1 TSWWSYY, CDR2 QGS. After removal of 2 bases from V and 10 bases from J, the junction contained 19 bases not matched to a gene. The CDR3, as DNA: TGTGCTCTTGGGGAAGACCAGAAAGGGGGGATACGGGAAGGAGGACTCATCTTT. Its translation: CALGEDQKGGIREGGLIF.

The chain employs TRDV1 and TRDJ1; perhaps TRDD3 as D (5 bases). V lost 4 bases, J lost 0 bases, and 18 bases lay in between. This CDR3 has 17 amino acids. In germline, CDR1 is TSWWSYY, CDR2 QGS. CDR3 protein: CALGGGGTAGYTDKLIF. DNA of the CDR3: TGTGCTCTTGGGGGCGGGGGTACTGCTGGCTACACCGATAAACTCATCTTT.